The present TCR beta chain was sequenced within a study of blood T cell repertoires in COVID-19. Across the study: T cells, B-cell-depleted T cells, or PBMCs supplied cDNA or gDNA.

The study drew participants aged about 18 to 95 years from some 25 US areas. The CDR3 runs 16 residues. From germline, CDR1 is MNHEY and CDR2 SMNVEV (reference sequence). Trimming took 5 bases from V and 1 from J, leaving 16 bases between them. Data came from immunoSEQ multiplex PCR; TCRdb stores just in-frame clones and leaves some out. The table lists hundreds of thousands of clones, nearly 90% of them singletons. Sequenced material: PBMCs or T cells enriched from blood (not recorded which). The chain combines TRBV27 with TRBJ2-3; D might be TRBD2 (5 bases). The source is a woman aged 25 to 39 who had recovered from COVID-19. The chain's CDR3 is CASSGNVGGRTDTQYF. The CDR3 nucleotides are TGTGCCAGCAGTGGAAACGTTGGCGGGCGCACAGATACGCAGTATTTT.